These 22 T cell receptor beta chains originate from one sample sequenced in a study of T cell clones after liver transplantation. Generated by immunoSEQ multiplex PCR, the TCRdb table keeps only in-frame clones and is missing some. The top ten clones hold around 0.45% of a sample with tens of thousands of clones, around four fifths of them seen once. The sample here was CD4+ T cells from blood, taken around 45 months after liver transplant. Receptors originate from a human patient who received a liver transplant. The graft donor may have given rise to some T cells.

This clone has a count of ten or more. The rearrangement joins TRBV4-1 to TRBJ2-5, with 12 bases that match TRBD2. Trimming removed 2 bases from V and 4 bases from J; junction bases left unmatched: 2. Germline values: CDR1 MGHRA, CDR2 YSYEKL. This CDR3 has 15 residues. In DNA, the CDR3 is TGCGCCAGCAGCCAAAGACTAGCGGGAGCAGAGACCCAGTACTTC. Its translation: CASSQRLAGAETQYF.

The gene calls are TRBV11-2 and TRBJ2-1, with 10 bases identical to TRBD2. V gave up 5 bases and J gave up 6 bases; unmatched junction bases: 10. There are 16 residues in the CDR3. In germline, CDR1 is SGHAT, CDR2 FQNNGV. CDR3 DNA: TGTGCCAGCAGCCCCGTCCTAGCGGGAGTAGCCAATGAGCAGTTCTTC. Translating gives CASSPVLAGVANEQFF.

The rearrangement links TRBV25-1 to TRBJ2-7; 7 nucleotides match TRBD2. With 6 bases clipped from V and 7 bases from J, the junction kept 12 bases outside the gene matches. The germline gives CDR1 MGHDK, CDR2 SYGVNS. There are 14 residues in the CDR3. The chain's CDR3 is CASSQPGTGGEQYF. CDR3 in DNA: TGTGCCAGCAGCCAGCCCGGGACCGGGGGGGAGCAGTACTTC.

This clone is medium-sized within its sample. The CDR3 DNA reads TGTGCCAGCAGTCCCGCGGGGGGGTCCCAGCATTTT. This encodes CASSPAGGSQHF. The chain is built from TRBV2 and TRBJ1-5; tentative D call: TRBD1 (5 bases). The germline V gene encodes CDR1 SNHLY and CDR2 FYNNEI. The ends were cut back, 5 bases at V and 11 bases at J, with 13 bases in the middle. CDR3 length equals 12 residues. Looking up the rest from reference TRBV2 and TRBJ1-5 gives the full variable domain: EPEVTQTPSHQVTQMGQEVILRCVPISNHLYFYWYRQILGQKVEFLVSFYNNEISEKSEIFDDQFSVERPDGSNFTLKIRSTKLEDSAMYFCASSPAGGSQHFGDGTRLSIL.

The chain carries TRBV6-6 and TRBJ1-1; 7 bases match TRBD1. CDR1 MNHNY and CDR2 SVGAGI come from the germline V gene (reference sequence). The CDR3 runs to 15 residues. The J segment lost 0 bases and the V segment lost 5 bases, leaving 6 bases of the junction unmatched. CDR3 sequence (DNA): TGTGCCAGCAGTAGCCCGACAGGGATGAACACTGAAGCTTTCTTT. Its translation: CASSSPTGMNTEAFF.

The sample holds one count of this clone. J is TRBJ1-2 and V is TRBV25-1; D is undetermined. The germline gives CDR1 MGHDK, CDR2 SYGVNS. CDR3 length equals 15 residues. Between the trimmed V and J ends, which lost 4 bases and 8 bases, there was a span of 20 bases. The chain's CDR3 is CASSARRPPGGGYTF. CDR3 nucleotides: TGTGCCAGCAGTGCCCGGAGACCACCAGGAGGGGGCTACACCTTC.

The chain has TRBV5-4 and TRBJ2-1; D is unresolved. The germline V gene encodes CDR1 SGHNT and CDR2 YYREEE (reference sequence). Trimming took 0 bases from V and 4 from J, leaving 11 bases between them. The CDR3 is 15 amino acids. CDR3 nucleotides: TGTGCCAGCAGCTTGGGAGCAGACCGGTACAATGAGCAGTTCTTC. Its protein is CASSLGADRYNEQFF.

The V call is TRBV30, the J call TRBJ2-3, with a weak D call TRBD1 (6 bases). V shed 2 bases and J shed 1 base, with 13 bases lying between them. Germline-derived CDR1 and CDR2 are GTSNPN and SVGIG (reference sequence). The CDR3 totals 15 residues. This CDR3 reads CAWSLRRGGTDTQYF. The CDR3 coding sequence is TGTGCCTGGAGTTTGCGCAGGGGAGGCACAGATACGCAGTATTTT.

The gene calls are TRBV19 and TRBJ2-1; 8 positions match TRBD2. The CDR3 has 15 amino acids. Per the germline V gene, CDR1 is LNHDA and CDR2 is SQIVND (reference sequence). V dropped 4 bases and J dropped 3; count of bases not matched to a gene: 5. This CDR3 is CASSRAGGLYNEQFF. The CDR3, as DNA: TGTGCCAGTAGTAGGGCGGGAGGTCTCTACAATGAGCAGTTCTTC.

This rearrangement joins TRBV7-3 to TRBJ1-3, with D hard to call. The CDR3 covers 17 residues. Trimming shortened V by 5 bases and J by 3 bases, and 20 bases separated the two germline ends. The V gene's germline CDR1 is SGHTA and CDR2 FQGTGA. The CDR3 DNA reads as TGTGCCAGCAGCAAGGGTCTTCCCGGACTCTATGGAAACACCATATATTTT. Amino acid sequence: CASSKGLPGLYGNTIYF.

This sequence joins TRBV5-8 and TRBJ2-2; tentative D call: TRBD2 (6 bases). Germline CDR1 and CDR2: SGHTS and YDEGEE. The CDR3 is 15 residues long. V was pared by 6 bases and J by 5 bases, with 17 bases between. In nucleotides, the CDR3 is TGTGCCAGCACCCGGTATCGGGAGAGGACCGGGGAGCTGTTTTTT. Translating gives CASTRYRERTGELFF.

This clone was picked up one time. The chain combines TRBV19 with TRBJ1-2; weak D call: TRBD1 (5 bases). The germline CDR1 and CDR2 sequences are LNHDA and SQIVND (reference sequence). Trimming took 1 base from V and 4 from J, leaving 13 bases between them. This CDR3 region has 15 residues. The CDR3 is CASSIAGLGAYGYTF. The CDR3 nucleotides read TGTGCCAGTAGTATAGCGGGACTCGGGGCCTATGGCTACACCTTC. Full variable domain (remainder filled in from reference TRBV19 and TRBJ1-2): DGGITQSPKYLFRKEGQNVTLSCEQNLNHDAMYWYRQDPGQGLRLIYYSQIVNDFQKGDIAEGYSVSREKKESFPLTVTSAQKNPTAFYLCASSIAGLGAYGYTFGSGTRLTVV.

The genes are TRBV4-1 and TRBJ1-1, with TRBD1 as a possible D gene (6 bases). Germline CDR1 reads MGHRA; CDR2 reads YSYEKL. V dropped 5 bases and J dropped 1 base, with 14 bases sitting between them. The CDR3 contains 15 residues. In DNA, the CDR3 is TGCGCCAGCAGCAACTTGGGACACCGGAACACTGAAGCTTTCTTT. Translation: CASSNLGHRNTEAFF.

This clone has just one count. The chain recombines TRBV6-1 with TRBJ1-1, with a possible D match to TRBD1 (6 bases). Germline CDR1 is MNHNS and CDR2 is SASEGT. This CDR3 has 15 amino acids. Trimming pared 7 bases from V and 3 bases from J, leaving 18 bases between. The CDR3 DNA reads TGTGCCAGCACACGACTTAGGACAGAAGACACTGAAGCTTTCTTT. Its protein is CASTRLRTEDTEAFF.

This clone was counted once. The CDR3 sequence: CASSLSWENEQFF. The CDR3 bases are TGTGCCAGCAGCTTATCGTGGGAGAATGAGCAGTTCTTC. The V and J genes are TRBV11-2 and TRBJ2-1; D perhaps matches TRBD2 (5 bases). The germline gives CDR1 SGHAT, CDR2 FQNNGV. The CDR3 spans 13 residues. Trimming cost V 2 bases and J 7 bases, with 9 bases left between them.

The V and J genes are TRBV6-5 and TRBJ2-1; D unresolved. The CDR3 length is 14 residues. V was shortened by 5 bases and J by 3 bases, with 11 bases between the two germline ends. In germline, CDR1 is MNHEY, CDR2 SVGAGI. The CDR3: CASSRQAFYNEQFF. CDR3 coding DNA: TGTGCCAGCAGTCGACAAGCGTTCTACAATGAGCAGTTCTTC.

The chain recombines TRBV7-2 with TRBJ2-5, with 9 bases identical to TRBD2. The CDR3 totals 17 residues. The V gene's germline CDR1 is SGHTA and CDR2 FQGNSA. Unmatched junction bases numbered 11, after V lost 3 bases and J lost 3 bases. CDR3 protein: CASSFGGLAGLEETQYF. DNA for the CDR3: TGTGCCAGCAGCTTCGGAGGGCTAGCGGGGCTCGAAGAGACCCAGTACTTC. The whole variable domain, remainder taken from reference TRBV7-2 and TRBJ2-5, is GAGVSQSPSNKVTEKGKDVELRCDPISGHTALYWYRQSLGQGLEFLIYFQGNSAPDKSGLPSDRFSAERTGGSVSTLTIQRTQQEDSAVYLCASSFGGLAGLEETQYFGPGTRLLVL.

This rearrangement joins TRBV10-3 to TRBJ2-6, with D perhaps matching TRBD1 (6 bases). The CDR3 has 14 residues. CDR1 and CDR2 from the germline V gene are ENHRY and SYGVKD. Trimming took off 8 bases at V and 1 base at J, with 9 bases between the two ends. The CDR3 loop reads CAIGTGSGANVLTF. The CDR3 DNA is TGTGCCATCGGTACAGGGTCTGGGGCCAACGTCCTGACTTTC.

The genes are TRBV5-1 and TRBJ1-5; D unresolved. This CDR3 has 15 amino acids. CDR1 is SGHRS, CDR2 YFSETQ, per germline. Trimming stripped 0 bases from V and 1 base from J, with 8 bases between. The CDR3 spells CASSLGLSSNQPQHF. For the CDR3, the DNA is TGCGCCAGCAGCTTGGGTCTGAGCAGCAATCAGCCCCAGCATTTT.

This clone has more than one count but fewer than ten. This chain joins TRBV28 and TRBJ2-2; 13 nucleotides align to TRBD2. V lost 6 bases, J lost 2 bases, and 9 bases stayed unmatched. Germline V gives CDR1 MDHEN, CDR2 SYDVKM. The CDR3 runs 18 residues. This chain's CDR3 is CASRYTSGRAPNTGELFF. Here the CDR3 DNA reads TGTGCCAGCAGGTACACTAGCGGGAGGGCCCCTAACACCGGGGAGCTGTTTTTT.

The chain couples TRBV15 to TRBJ1-2; tentatively, D is TRBD1 (5 bases). V gave up 1 base and J gave up 2 bases, with 5 bases separating them. CDR1 LNHNV and CDR2 YYDKDF come from the germline V gene (reference sequence). The CDR3 loop spans 13 amino acids. The CDR3 nucleotides are TGTGCCACCAGCAGAGGGGGGAACTATGGCTACACCTTC. It translates to CATSRGGNYGYTF.

This chain uses TRBV25-1 with TRBJ1-2; 9 bases are shared with TRBD1. CDR1 is MGHDK and CDR2 is SYGVNS in the germline V gene. J lost 5 bases, V lost 6 bases, and 7 bases had no gene match. CDR3 length equals 14 residues. DNA of the CDR3: TGTGCCAGCAGCGACAGGGGGGGTTCGTATGGCTACACCTTC. Its protein product is CASSDRGGSYGYTF.